This entry lists 9 T cell receptor beta chains sequenced from one sample in a study of shared clonotypes between healthy human individuals. The assay was immunoSEQ multiplex PCR, and TCRdb's table has in-frame clones only and misses some. The sample gives a few hundred thousand clones, about nine tenths of which show up once; 16% is in the top ten. Sequenced input: memory CD8+ T cells sorted from blood. Subset here: CD45RO+ cells pooled with CCR7-negative TemRA cells. The receptors originated from a man between 18 and 35 years old in good health.

The chain couples TRBV27 to TRBJ2-1, with D tentatively TRBD1 or TRBD2 (5 bases each). V was trimmed by 10 bases and J by 0 bases, leaving 10 bases between them. There are 13 residues in the CDR3. Looked up from germline, CDR1 is MNHEY and CDR2 is SMNVEV (reference sequence). The CDR3 region has the DNA TGTGCCACGGGGCAGTACTCCTACAATGAGCAGTTCTTC. Residues: CATGQYSYNEQFF.

The rearrangement joins TRBV27 to TRBJ1-6; D might be TRBD1 (5 bases). CDR3 length: 17 residues. Germline CDR1 reads MNHEY; CDR2 reads SMNVEV (reference sequence). Trimming stripped 0 bases from V and 9 bases from J, with 18 bases between. The DNA of the CDR3 is TGTGCCAGCAGTTTATCGGGGGGGGTCCCAGGAGGTTCACCCCTCCACTTT. This encodes CASSLSGGVPGGSPLHF.

The chain has TRBV9 and TRBJ2-2; perhaps TRBD1 as D (6 bases). Trimming stripped 3 bases from V and 5 bases from J, with 20 bases between. Per germline, CDR1 SGDLS and CDR2 YYNGEE. The CDR3 consists of 17 residues. This CDR3 is CASSAYLNTGLTGELFF. The CDR3 DNA reads TGTGCCAGCAGCGCATACCTCAATACAGGGCTTACCGGGGAGCTGTTTTTT.

The V call is TRBV5-1, the J call TRBJ1-6, with TRBD1 identical over 7 bases. Germline CDR1 and CDR2: SGHRS and YFSETQ. Germline trimming cut 3 bases from V and 8 bases from J; bases unmatched to any gene: 8. The CDR3 consists of 15 residues. CDR3 region: CASSSGDSIYSPLHF. In DNA, the CDR3 is TGCGCCAGCAGCTCCGGGGACAGTATCTATTCACCCCTCCACTTT.

The chain has TRBV10-3 and TRBJ1-1; D not resolved. The length of the CDR3 is 13 residues. Trimming shortened V by 8 bases and J by 5 bases, and 15 bases separated the two germline ends. CDR1 is ENHRY, CDR2 SYGVKD, per germline. DNA for the CDR3: TGTGCCATCGCGGGTGGGGTAGAAACTGAAGCTTTCTTT. Residues: CAIAGGVETEAFF.

V usage is TRBV25-1 and J usage is TRBJ1-5, with no clear D. This CDR3 is built from 15 residues. V gave up 5 bases and J gave up 0 bases, with 11 bases separating them. CDR1 and CDR2 (germline): MGHDK, SYGVNS. For the CDR3, the DNA is TGTGCCAGCAGTCCCCCGGGCATTAGCAATCAGCCCCAGCATTTT. Its translation: CASSPPGISNQPQHF.

This clone was detected ten times or more. This chain uses TRBV10-3 with TRBJ1-2; D is unclear. The CDR3 extends over 16 amino acids. The germline CDR1 and CDR2 sequences are ENHRY and SYGVKD. Between the trimmed V and J ends, which lost 6 bases and 2 bases, there was a span of 19 bases. The CDR3 DNA follows: TGTGCCATCAGGTCCCCGGGGAGGGAATTGAACTATGGCTACACCTTC. This encodes CAIRSPGRELNYGYTF.

The chain uses TRBV27 and TRBJ2-5; TRBD2 is a possible D gene (5 bases). This CDR3 region has 14 residues. Per the germline V gene, CDR1 is MNHEY and CDR2 is SMNVEV (reference sequence). Between the trimmed V and J ends, which lost 2 bases and 5 bases, there was a span of 12 bases. This chain's CDR3 is CASSLMGSGETQYF. CDR3 nucleotides: TGTGCCAGCAGTTTAATGGGGTCGGGGGAGACCCAGTACTTC.

This sequence joins TRBV10-3 and TRBJ2-5; 8 positions match TRBD2. The CDR3 sequence is 16 residues long. Germline V gene lookup returns CDR1 ENHRY and CDR2 SYGVKD. J lost 5 bases, V lost 4 bases, and 12 bases had no gene match. CDR3 sequence reads: CAISGPPGLVRETQYF. CDR3 DNA: TGTGCCATCAGTGGGCCGCCGGGACTAGTTCGGGAGACCCAGTACTTC.